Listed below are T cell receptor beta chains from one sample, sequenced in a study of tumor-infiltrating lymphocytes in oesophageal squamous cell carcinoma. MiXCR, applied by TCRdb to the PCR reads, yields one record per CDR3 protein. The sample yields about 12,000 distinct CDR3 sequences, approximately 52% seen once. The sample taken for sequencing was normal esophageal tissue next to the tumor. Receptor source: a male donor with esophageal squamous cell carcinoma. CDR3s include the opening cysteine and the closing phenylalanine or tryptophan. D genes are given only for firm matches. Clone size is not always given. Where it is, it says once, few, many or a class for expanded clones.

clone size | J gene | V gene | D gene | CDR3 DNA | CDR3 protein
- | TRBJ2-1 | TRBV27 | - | TGTGCCAGCAGCAAACTAGGCAATGAGCAGTTCTTC | CASSKLGNEQFF
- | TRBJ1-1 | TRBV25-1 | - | TGTGCCAGCAGTGTCCTTGGGGGTGAAGCTTTCTTT | CASSVLGGEAFF
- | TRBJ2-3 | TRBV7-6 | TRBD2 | TGTGCCAGCAGCTTAAAACTAGCGGGAGGAGCAGATACGCAGTATTTT | CASSLKLAGGADTQYF
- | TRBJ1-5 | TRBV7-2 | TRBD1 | TGTGCCAGCAGCTTAGCGGTACAGGGGAACAATCAGCCCCAGCATTTT | CASSLAVQGNNQPQHF
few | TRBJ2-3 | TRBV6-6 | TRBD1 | TGTGCCAGCAGTTACTCAGGGGGCCGCGCCACAGATACGCAGTATTTT | CASSYSGGRATDTQYF
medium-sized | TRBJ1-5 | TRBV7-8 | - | TGTGCCAGCAGCTTAGATACGGGAATTCATCAGCCCCAGCATTTT | CASSLDTGIHQPQHF
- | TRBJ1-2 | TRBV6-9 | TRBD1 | TGTGCCAGCAGTTATGGGGGACAGGGGGCCTTTGTCTATGGCTACACCTTC | CASSYGGQGAFVYGYTF
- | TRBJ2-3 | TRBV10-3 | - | TGTGCCAGCAGCCAGAGAGGGGACCTACCCTACGAGCAGTATTTT | CASSQRGDLPYEQYF
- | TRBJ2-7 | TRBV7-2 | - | TGTGCCAGCAGCTTCTCGGGAGAGGACGAGCAGTACTTC | CASSFSGEDEQYF
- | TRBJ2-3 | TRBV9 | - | TGTGCCAGCAGCGTAGTAGGCAGCACAGATACGCAGTATTTT | CASSVVGSTDTQYF